Sequencing of this T cell receptor beta chain was carried out in a study of T cell clonotyping in hematopoietic cell transplantation. A remark on this clone: Its antigen remains unknown.

Measured with immunoSEQ multiplex PCR; TCRdb has only the in-frame clones, and not every one. In the table there are 7,900 or so clones, about nine tenths of which are singletons. Overall study findings and caveats: Higher Inverse Simpson Index values in graft donor and pretransplant recipient predicted broader posttransplant TCR diversity. CD4 and CD8 repertoire contributions could not be separated without sorting. Pathologically expanded recipient clonotypes increased progressively from day 30 to day 180 as diversity fell. At the given depth, recipient repertoires were over 95% de novo clonotypes.

V was pared by 8 bases and J by 0 bases, with 10 bases between. Germline CDR1 GTSNPN, CDR2 SVGIG (reference sequence). This CDR3 has 12 residues. Sequenced here: PBMCs, sampled 100 days after allogeneic stem cell transplant. The TCR originated in a male patient younger than 30 who had an allogeneic stem cell transplant from a related donor, so the T cells may come from the graft donor. Some clones in this sample may be carry-over from other donors' samples. The V call is TRBV30, the J call TRBJ1-1; D is undetermined. The DNA for the CDR3 is TGTGCCGGAGGCCGGTTGAACACTGAAGCTTTCTTT. Translated, it gives CAGGRLNTEAFF.